The clone carrying this TCR beta chain was detected only a few times. The antigen is unknown. MiXCR, run by TCRdb on the 5' RACE reads, gives a single entry per CDR3 protein. In the table there are 210,000 or so distinct CDR3 sequences, approximately 20% of which are singletons. CDR1 and CDR2 from the germline V gene are KGHDR and SFDVKD. V was trimmed by 0 bases and J by 4 bases, leaving 14 bases between them. The CDR3 contains 16 residues. The data were taken from a study of T-cell memory formation after mild COVID-19. Study summary: Among the donors, TCR clusters were largely specific to each donor.

Study-level results: Whether day 37 second-wave clones are SARS-CoV-2-specific was not confirmed. Contracting CD8+ clones were enriched in EMRA, CD4+ mainly in CM and EM. The study found balanced CD4/CD8 in clones contracting day 15 to 85 and a CD4+ lean in later expanders.

V gene TRBV24-1 combines with J gene TRBJ2-5; perhaps D is TRBD1 or TRBD2 (6 bases each). This clonotype originated in an adult woman who had mild COVID-19 (a few samples of this study predate the infection). Cell type and time point are not known. Sequencing was done on a sample of PBMCs or a T cell subset sorted from them (not recorded which). CDR3 bases: TGTGCCACCAGTGATTTGCCCGGGGGCCGAGGAGAGACCCAGTACTTC. Its translation: CATSDLPGGRGETQYF.